The sequence of this TCR beta chain was determined in a study of shared clonotypes between healthy human individuals. Study-wide results and limits: Shared clonotypes: about 4.6% naive CD4, around 4% naive CD8, around 2.2% memory CD4, around 0.4% memory CD8.

Trimming took off 3 bases at V and 4 bases at J, with 16 bases between the two ends. The CDR3 is made up of 16 amino acids. Germline values: CDR1 MGHRA, CDR2 YSYEKL. About this clone itself: What it binds is unknown.

Those who donated were healthy HIV-negative adults, with no recent acute infections or vaccinations reported. The repertoire was sequenced with immunoSEQ multiplex PCR; TCRdb's copy has only in-frame clones and lacks some. The sample lists 100,000 to 130,000 clones, 68% occurring once. The sequence was collected from a woman aged 25 to 39 in good health. The sample taken for sequencing was memory CD8+ T cells sorted from blood. Indicated subset: CD45RO+ cells pooled with CCR7-negative TemRA cells. This chain links TRBV4-1 with TRBJ1-5; a weak D match, TRBD1 (5 bases). As DNA, the CDR3 is TGCGCCAGCAGCCATTCTATCTGGGCAGGGAATCAGCCCCAGCATTTT. This gives the protein CASSHSIWAGNQPQHF.